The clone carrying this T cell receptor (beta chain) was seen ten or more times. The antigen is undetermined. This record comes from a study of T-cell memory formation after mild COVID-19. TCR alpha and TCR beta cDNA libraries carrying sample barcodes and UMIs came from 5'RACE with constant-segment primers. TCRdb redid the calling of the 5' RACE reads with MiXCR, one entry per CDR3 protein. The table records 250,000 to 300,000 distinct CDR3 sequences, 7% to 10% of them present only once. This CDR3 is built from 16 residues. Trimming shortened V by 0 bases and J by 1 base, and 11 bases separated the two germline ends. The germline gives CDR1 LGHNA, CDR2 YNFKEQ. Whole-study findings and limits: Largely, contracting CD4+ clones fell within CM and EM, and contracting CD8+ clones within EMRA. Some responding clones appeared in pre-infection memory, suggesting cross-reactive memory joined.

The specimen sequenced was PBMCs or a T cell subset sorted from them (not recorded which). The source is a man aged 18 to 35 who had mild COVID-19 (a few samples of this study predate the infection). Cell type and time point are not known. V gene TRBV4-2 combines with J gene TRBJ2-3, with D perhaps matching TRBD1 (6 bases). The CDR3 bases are TGTGCCAGCAGCCAAGATCAAGGGGGAGGCACAGATACGCAGTATTTT. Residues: CASSQDQGGGTDTQYF.